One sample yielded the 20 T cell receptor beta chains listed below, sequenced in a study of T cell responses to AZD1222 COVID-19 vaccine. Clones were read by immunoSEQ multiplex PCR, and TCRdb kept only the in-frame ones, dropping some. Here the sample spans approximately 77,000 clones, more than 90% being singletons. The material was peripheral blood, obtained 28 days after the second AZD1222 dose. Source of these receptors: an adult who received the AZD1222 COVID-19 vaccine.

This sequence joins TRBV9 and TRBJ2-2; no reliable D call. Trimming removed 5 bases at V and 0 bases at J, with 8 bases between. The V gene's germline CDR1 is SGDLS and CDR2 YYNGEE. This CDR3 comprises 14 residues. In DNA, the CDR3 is TGTGCCAGCAGTAGGTCCCCGAACACCGGGGAGCTGTTTTTT. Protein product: CASSRSPNTGELFF.

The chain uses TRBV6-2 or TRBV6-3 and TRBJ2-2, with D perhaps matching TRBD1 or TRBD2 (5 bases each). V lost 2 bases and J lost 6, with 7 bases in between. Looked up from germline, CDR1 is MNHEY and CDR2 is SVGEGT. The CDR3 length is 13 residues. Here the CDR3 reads CASSYGGSGELFF. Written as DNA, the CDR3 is TGTGCCAGCAGTTACGGGGGTTCCGGGGAGCTGTTTTTT.

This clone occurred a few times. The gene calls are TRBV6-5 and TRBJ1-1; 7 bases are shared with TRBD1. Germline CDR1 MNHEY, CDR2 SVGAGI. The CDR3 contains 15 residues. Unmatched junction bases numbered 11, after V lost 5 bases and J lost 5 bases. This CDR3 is CASSTFPDRRTEAFF. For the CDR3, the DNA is TGTGCCAGCAGTACCTTCCCGGACAGGAGGACTGAAGCTTTCTTT.

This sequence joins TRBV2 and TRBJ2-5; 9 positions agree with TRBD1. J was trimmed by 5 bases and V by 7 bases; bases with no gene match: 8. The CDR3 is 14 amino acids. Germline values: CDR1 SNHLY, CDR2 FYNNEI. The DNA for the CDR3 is TGTGCCAGCACGAAGACAGGGGGAACCGAGACCCAGTACTTC. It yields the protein CASTKTGGTETQYF.

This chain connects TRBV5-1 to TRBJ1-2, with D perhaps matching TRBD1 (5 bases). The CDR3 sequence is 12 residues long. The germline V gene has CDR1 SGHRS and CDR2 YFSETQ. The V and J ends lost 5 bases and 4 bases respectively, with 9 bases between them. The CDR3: CASRTEIYGYTF. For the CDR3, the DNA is TGCGCCAGCAGGACAGAGATCTATGGCTACACCTTC.

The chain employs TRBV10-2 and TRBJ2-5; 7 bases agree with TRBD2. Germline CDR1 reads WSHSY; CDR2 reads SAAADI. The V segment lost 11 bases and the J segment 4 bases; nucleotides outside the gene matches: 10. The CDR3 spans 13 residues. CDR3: CAGGEGGLETQYF. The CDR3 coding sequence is TGCGCCGGAGGAGAGGGAGGGTTAGAGACCCAGTACTTC.

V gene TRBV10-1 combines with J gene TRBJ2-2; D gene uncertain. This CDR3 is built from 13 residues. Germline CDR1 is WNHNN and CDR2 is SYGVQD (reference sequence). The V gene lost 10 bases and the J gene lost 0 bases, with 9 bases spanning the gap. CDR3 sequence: CATRSANTGELFF. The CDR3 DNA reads TGCGCCACCCGTTCCGCGAACACCGGGGAGCTGTTTTTT.

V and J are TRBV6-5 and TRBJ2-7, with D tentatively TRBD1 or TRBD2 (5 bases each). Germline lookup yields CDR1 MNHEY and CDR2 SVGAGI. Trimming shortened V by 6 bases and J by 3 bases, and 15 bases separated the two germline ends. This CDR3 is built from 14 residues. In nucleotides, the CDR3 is TGTGCCAGCAGCGCCGGGACGGAACACTACGAGCAGTACTTC. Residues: CASSAGTEHYEQYF.

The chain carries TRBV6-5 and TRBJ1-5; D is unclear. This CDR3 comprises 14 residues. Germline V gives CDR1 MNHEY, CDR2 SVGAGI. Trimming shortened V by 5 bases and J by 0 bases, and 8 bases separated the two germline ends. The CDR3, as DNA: TGTGCCAGCAGTCCCGTCCATAGCAATCAGCCCCAGCATTTT. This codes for CASSPVHSNQPQHF.

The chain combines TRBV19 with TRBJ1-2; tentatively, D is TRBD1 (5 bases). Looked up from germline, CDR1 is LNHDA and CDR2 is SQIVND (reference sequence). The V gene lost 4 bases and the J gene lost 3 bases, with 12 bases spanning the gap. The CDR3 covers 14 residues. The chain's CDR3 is CASSTLQGDYGYTF. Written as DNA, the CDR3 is TGTGCCAGTAGTACACTCCAGGGAGACTATGGCTACACCTTC. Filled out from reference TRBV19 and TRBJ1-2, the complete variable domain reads DGGITQSPKYLFRKEGQNVTLSCEQNLNHDAMYWYRQDPGQGLRLIYYSQIVNDFQKGDIAEGYSVSREKKESFPLTVTSAQKNPTAFYLCASSTLQGDYGYTFGSGTRLTVV.

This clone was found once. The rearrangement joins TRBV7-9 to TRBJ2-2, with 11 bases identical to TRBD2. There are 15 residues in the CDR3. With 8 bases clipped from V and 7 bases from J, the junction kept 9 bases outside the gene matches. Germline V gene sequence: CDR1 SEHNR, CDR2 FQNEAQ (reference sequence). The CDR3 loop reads CASGKLAGGGGELFF. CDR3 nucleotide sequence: TGTGCCAGCGGGAAGCTAGCGGGAGGAGGCGGGGAGCTGTTTTTT.

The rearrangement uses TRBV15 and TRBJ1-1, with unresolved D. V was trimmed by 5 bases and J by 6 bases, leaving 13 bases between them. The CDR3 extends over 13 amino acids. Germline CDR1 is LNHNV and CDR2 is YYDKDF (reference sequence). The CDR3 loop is CATSLRVYAEAFF. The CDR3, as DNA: TGTGCCACCAGCCTAAGGGTTTACGCTGAAGCTTTCTTT.

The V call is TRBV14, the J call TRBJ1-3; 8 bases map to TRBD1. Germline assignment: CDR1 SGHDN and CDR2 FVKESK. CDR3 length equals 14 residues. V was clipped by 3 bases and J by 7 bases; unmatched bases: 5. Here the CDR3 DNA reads TGTGCCAGCAGCCATCCCGGACAGGGCAACACCATATATTTT. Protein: CASSHPGQGNTIYF.

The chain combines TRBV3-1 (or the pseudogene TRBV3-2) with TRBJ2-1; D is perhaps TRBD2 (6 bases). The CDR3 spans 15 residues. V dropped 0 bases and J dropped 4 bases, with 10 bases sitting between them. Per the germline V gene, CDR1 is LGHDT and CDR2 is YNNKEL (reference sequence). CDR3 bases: TGTGCCAGCAGCCAAGACGGGGGAGGTTACAATGAGCAGTTCTTC. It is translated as CASSQDGGGYNEQFF.

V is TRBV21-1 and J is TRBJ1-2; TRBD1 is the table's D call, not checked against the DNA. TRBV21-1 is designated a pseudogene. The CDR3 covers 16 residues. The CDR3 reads CASSLPPGTSNYGYTF. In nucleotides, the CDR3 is TGTGCCAGCAGCCTCCCCCCGGGGACATCAAACTATGGCTACACCTTC.

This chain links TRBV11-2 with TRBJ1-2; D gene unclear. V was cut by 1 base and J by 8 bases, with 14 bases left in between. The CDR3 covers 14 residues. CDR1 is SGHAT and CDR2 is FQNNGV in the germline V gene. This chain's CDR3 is CASSLASTAGGYTF. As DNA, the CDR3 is TGTGCCAGCAGCTTAGCGTCAACTGCGGGAGGCTACACCTTC.

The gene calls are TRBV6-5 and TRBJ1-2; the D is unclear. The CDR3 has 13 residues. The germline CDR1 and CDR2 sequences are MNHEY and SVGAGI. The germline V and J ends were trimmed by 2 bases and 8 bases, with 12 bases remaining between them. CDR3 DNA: TGTGCCAGCAGTTACGAAGGCTTGGGAGGCTACACCTTC. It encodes CASSYEGLGGYTF.

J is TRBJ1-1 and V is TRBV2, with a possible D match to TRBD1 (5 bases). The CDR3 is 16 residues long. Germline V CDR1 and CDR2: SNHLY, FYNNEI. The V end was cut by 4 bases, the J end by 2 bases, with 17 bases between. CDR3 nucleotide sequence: TGTGCCAGCAGTGTCACTACGGCAGGACAAAACACTGAAGCTTTCTTT. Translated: CASSVTTAGQNTEAFF.

The CDR3 DNA reads as TGCGCCAGCAGCCAAAATCCCCCCCCATTTAGCAATCAGCCCCAGCATTTT. Translation gives CASSQNPPPFSNQPQHF. The chain has TRBV4-3 and TRBJ1-5, with D hard to call. Germline V gene data show CDR1 as LGHNA and CDR2 as YSLEER. The CDR3 has 17 residues. Trimming removed 2 bases at V and 0 bases at J, with 14 bases between.

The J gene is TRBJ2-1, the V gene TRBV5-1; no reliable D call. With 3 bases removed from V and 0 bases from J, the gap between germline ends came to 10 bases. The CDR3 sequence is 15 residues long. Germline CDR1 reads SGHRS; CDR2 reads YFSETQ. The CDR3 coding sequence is TGCGCCAGCAGCTCGCACTCGAGCTCCTACAATGAGCAGTTCTTC. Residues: CASSSHSSSYNEQFF. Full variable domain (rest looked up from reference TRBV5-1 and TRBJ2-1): KAGVTQTPRYLIKTRGQQVTLSCSPISGHRSVSWYQQTPGQGLQFLFEYFSETQRNKGNFPGRFSGRQFSNSRSEMNVSTLELGDSALYLCASSSHSSSYNEQFFGPGTRLTVL.